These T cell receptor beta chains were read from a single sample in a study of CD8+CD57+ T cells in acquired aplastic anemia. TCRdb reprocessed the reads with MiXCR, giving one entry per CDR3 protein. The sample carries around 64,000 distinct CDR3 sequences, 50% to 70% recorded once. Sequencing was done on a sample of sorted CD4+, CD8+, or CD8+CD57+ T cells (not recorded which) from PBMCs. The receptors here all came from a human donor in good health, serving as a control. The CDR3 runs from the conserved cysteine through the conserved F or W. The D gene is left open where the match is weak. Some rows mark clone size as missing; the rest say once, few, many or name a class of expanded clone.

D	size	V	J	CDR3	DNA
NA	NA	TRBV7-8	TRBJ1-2	CASSPPGGVRNGYTF	TGTGCCAGCAGCCCTCCGGGGGGCGTCAGGAATGGCTACACCTTC
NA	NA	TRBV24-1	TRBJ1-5	CATSDSSPNQPQHF	TGTGCCACCAGTGACAGTTCGCCCAATCAGCCCCAGCATTTT
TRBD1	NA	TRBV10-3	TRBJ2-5	CAISETGGRKTQYF	TGTGCCATCAGTGAAACAGGGGGCCGAAAGACCCAGTACTTC
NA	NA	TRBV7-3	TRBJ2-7	CASSLYAGASYEQYF	TGTGCCAGCAGCTTATACGCAGGGGCATCCTACGAGCAGTACTTC
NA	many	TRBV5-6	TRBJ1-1	CASSNRVSRRNTEAFF	TGTGCCAGCAGCAACAGGGTTTCTAGGCGAAACACTGAAGCTTTCTTT
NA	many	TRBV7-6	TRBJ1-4	CASSLGQGWEKLFF	TGTGCCAGCAGCCTTGGCCAGGGGTGGGAAAAACTGTTTTTT
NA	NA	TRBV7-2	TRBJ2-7	CASSFQAYRDEQYF	TGTGCCAGCAGCTTTCAAGCATACAGGGACGAGCAGTACTTC
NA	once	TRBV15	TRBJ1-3	CATSSSGGGNSGNTIYF	TGTGCCACCAGCAGCTCGGGCGGAGGAAACTCTGGAAACACCATATACTTT
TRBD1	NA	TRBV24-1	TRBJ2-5	CATSGGQGAGETQYF	TGTGCCACCAGTGGAGGACAGGGGGCTGGGGAGACCCAGTACTTC
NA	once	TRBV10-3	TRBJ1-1	CAIKGGEAFF	TGTGCCATCAAGGGCGGTGAAGCTTTCTTT
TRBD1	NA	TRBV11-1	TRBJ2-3	CASAPGTGRTDTQYF	TGTGCCAGCGCACCAGGGACAGGCCGCACAGATACGCAGTATTTT
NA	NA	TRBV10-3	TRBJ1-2	CAITQAMESGYTF	TGTGCCATCACCCAAGCCATGGAGAGTGGCTACACCTTC
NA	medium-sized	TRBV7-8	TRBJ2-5	CASSLIGETQYF	TGTGCCAGCAGCTTAATTGGGGAGACCCAGTACTTC
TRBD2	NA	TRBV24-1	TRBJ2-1	CATSDWTSEQFF	TGTGCCACCAGTGACTGGACTAGCGAGCAGTTCTTC
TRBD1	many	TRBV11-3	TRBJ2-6	CASSTWDRGGAGANVLTF	TGTGCCAGCAGCACATGGGACAGGGGTGGGGCTGGGGCCAACGTCCTGACTTTC
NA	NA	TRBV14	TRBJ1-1	CASDLFVTRGAEAFF	TGTGCCAGCGACCTATTCGTTACTAGGGGGGCTGAAGCTTTCTTT
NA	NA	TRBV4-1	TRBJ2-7	CASSQVQEYEQYF	TGCGCCAGCAGCCAAGTACAAGAGTACGAGCAGTACTTC
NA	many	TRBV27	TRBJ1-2	CASSPVGAPSGYTF	TGTGCCAGCAGTCCAGTCGGCGCGCCTAGTGGCTACACCTTC
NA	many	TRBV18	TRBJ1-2	CASSLDGVPYGYTF	TGTGCCAGCTCTCTAGACGGGGTTCCCTATGGCTACACCTTC
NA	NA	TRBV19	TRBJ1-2	CATQGRNYGYTF	TGTGCCACCCAAGGGCGGAACTATGGCTACACCTTC
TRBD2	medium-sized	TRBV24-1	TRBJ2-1	CATSDFPSGRVEQFF	TGTGCCACCAGTGATTTTCCTAGCGGGAGGGTTGAGCAGTTCTTC
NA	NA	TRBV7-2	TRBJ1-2	CASSFRADYGYTF	TGTGCCAGCTCCTTTAGGGCAGACTATGGCTACACCTTC